The 26 T cell receptor beta chains below all came from one sample that was sequenced in a study of blood T cell repertoires in COVID-19. Repertoires were generated with immunoSEQ multiplex PCR, while TCRdb's copy carries only in-frame clones and drops some. The sample lists 200,000 to 300,000 clones; approximately 80% were seen once. Specimen: peripheral blood. Receptors originate from a woman aged 80 or older with COVID-19, enrolled during active disease.

The gene calls are TRBV11-2 and TRBJ1-6, with 7 bases that match TRBD1. Germline CDR1 SGHAT, CDR2 FQNNGV. This CDR3 is 16 amino acids long. The V gene end was trimmed by 5 bases and the J gene end by 4 bases; junction bases not matched to a gene: 8. The CDR3 DNA sequence: TGTGCCAGCAGCCGAAGGGGGACAGAATATAATTCACCCCTCCACTTT. This translates into CASSRRGTEYNSPLHF.

Points on this clone: The junction does not match germline at one end; this may be a read error. This chain connects TRBV2 to TRBJ1-2; tentatively, D is TRBD1 (5 bases). Per the germline V gene, CDR1 is SNHLY and CDR2 is FYNNEI. The length of the CDR3 is 11 residues. The CDR3 nucleotides read TGTGCCAGCAGTGAAGGGACATGGGTACACTTC. Amino acids: CASSEGTWVHF. The variable domain in full, completed from reference TRBV2 and TRBJ1-2, reads EPEVTQTPSHQVTQMGQEVILRCVPISNHLYFYWYRQILGQKVEFLVSFYNNEISEKSEIFDDQFSVERPDGSNFTLKIRSTKLEDSAMYFCASSEGTWVHFGSGTRLTVV.

The V gene is TRBV4-3, the J gene TRBJ1-6, with TRBD1 matching 7 bases. The trim removed 4 bases at V and 2 bases at J, leaving 8 bases unmatched. The CDR3 has 17 amino acids. The germline V gene has CDR1 LGHNA and CDR2 YSLEER. The CDR3 DNA sequence: TGCGCCAGCAGCCGGACCTCTGGGACAGCCTATAATTCACCCCTCCACTTT. This gives the protein CASSRTSGTAYNSPLHF.

A note on this clone: This may be a read error, as it is one base from a much larger clone. The chain combines TRBV6-5 with TRBJ1-2; D is unresolved. The germline CDR1 and CDR2 sequences are MNHEY and SVGAGI. V dropped 0 bases and J dropped 2 bases, with 7 bases sitting between them. The CDR3 sequence is 14 residues long. CDR3: CASSYSGRNYGYTF. CDR3 nucleotide sequence: TGTGCCAGCAGTTACTCAGGGAGAAACTATGGCTACACCTTC.

The rearrangement uses TRBV15 and TRBJ2-5; 8 bases line up with TRBD2. Per germline, CDR1 LNHNV and CDR2 YYDKDF (reference sequence). This CDR3 is 14 amino acids long. Unmatched junction bases numbered 7, after V lost 5 bases and J lost 5 bases. CDR3 loop: CATSSRREGETQYF. DNA for the CDR3: TGTGCCACCAGCTCACGCCGGGAGGGCGAGACCCAGTACTTC.

V and J are TRBV19 and TRBJ1-6, with TRBD1 matching 7 bases. The V gene's germline CDR1 is LNHDA and CDR2 SQIVND (reference sequence). The V and J ends lost 2 bases and 7 bases, in that order; junction bases with no gene match: 5. This CDR3 is 15 amino acids long. CDR3 sequence (DNA): TGTGCCAGTAGTATATACAGGGGTAGGAATTCACCCCTCCACTTT. Translation gives CASSIYRGRNSPLHF.

The V call is TRBV9, the J call TRBJ2-7; 12 bases agree with TRBD2. Germline V gene sequence: CDR1 SGDLS, CDR2 YYNGEE. V was pared by 4 bases and J by 4 bases, with 3 bases of the junction left unmatched. The CDR3 is 14 residues long. CDR3 DNA: TGTGCCAGCAGCCTAGCGGGGGGGCGTTACGAGCAGTACTTC. It specifies CASSLAGGRYEQYF.

The genes are TRBV6-5 and TRBJ2-5; 8 bases fit TRBD1. The CDR3 is 15 amino acids. CDR1 is MNHEY, CDR2 SVGAGI, per germline. The V and J ends lost 4 bases and 2 bases, in that order; junction bases with no gene match: 6. The CDR3 region has the DNA TGTGCCAGCAGTTCTCACCGGGACAGGCAAGAGACCCAGTACTTC. Translating gives CASSSHRDRQETQYF.

The chain is built from TRBV24-1 and TRBJ1-5; D not certain. V was shortened by 3 bases and J by 4 bases, with 12 bases between the two germline ends. CDR1 KGHDR and CDR2 SFDVKD come from the germline V gene. The CDR3 spans 15 residues. DNA for the CDR3: TGTGCCACCAGTGATGTAACAGAAGCAAATCAGCCCCAGCATTTT. Its translation is CATSDVTEANQPQHF.

The gene calls are TRBV6-5 and TRBJ2-5; 7 bases agree with TRBD2. Germline CDR1 MNHEY, CDR2 SVGAGI. V dropped 7 bases and J dropped 8; count of bases not matched to a gene: 16. The CDR3 is made up of 15 amino acids. The CDR3 DNA is TGTGCCAGCACCGAGGCGGGGTCAACGGGGGGTACCCAGTACTTC. Amino acids: CASTEAGSTGGTQYF.

The rearrangement links TRBV5-6 to TRBJ2-5; 10 bases align to TRBD2. Unmatched junction bases numbered 7, after V lost 0 bases and J lost 11 bases. Per the germline V gene, CDR1 is SGHDT and CDR2 is YYEEEE. The CDR3 extends over 14 amino acids. For the CDR3, the DNA is TGTGCCAGCAGCTTGGCCGCTAGCGGGAGAGTACAGTACTTC. As protein: CASSLAASGRVQYF.

This sequence joins TRBV29-1 and TRBJ1-2; 7 bases line up with TRBD1. Germline assignment: CDR1 SQVTM and CDR2 ANQGSEA. The CDR3 is made up of 13 amino acids. The junction had 9 bases not matched to a gene; V was cut back by 3 bases and J by 8 bases. CDR3 residues: CSVDLDRALGYTF. The CDR3 region has the DNA TGCAGCGTTGACCTAGACAGGGCCTTGGGCTACACCTTC.

The J gene is TRBJ1-1, the V gene TRBV5-1; D possibly corresponds to TRBD1 (5 bases). Per the germline V gene, CDR1 is SGHRS and CDR2 is YFSETQ. The CDR3 is 18 residues long. Trimming took off 4 bases at V and 4 bases at J, with 26 bases between the two ends. The CDR3 is CASSPPPRRGQGGTEAFF. For the CDR3, the DNA is TGCGCCAGCAGCCCCCCCCCGAGACGCGGGCAGGGAGGCACTGAAGCTTTCTTT.

The CDR3 loop is CASSQIRGRGNTEAFF. In nucleotides, the CDR3 is TGTGCCAGCAGCCAGATCAGGGGGCGAGGGAACACTGAAGCTTTCTTT. The rearrangement joins TRBV9 to TRBJ1-1; 8 bases agree with TRBD1. V gave up 4 bases and J gave up 1 base; unmatched junction bases: 9. The length of the CDR3 is 16 residues. Germline V gene lookup returns CDR1 SGDLS and CDR2 YYNGEE.

A remark on this clone: One end of the junction varies from germline; a read error may be responsible. V and J are TRBV4-2 and TRBJ2-5; tentative D call: TRBD1 (7 bases). Germline CDR1 reads LGHNA; CDR2 reads YNFKEQ. The CDR3 is 17 amino acids. The chain's CDR3 is CASSQSGSGGGQETQHF. Written as DNA, the CDR3 is TGTGCCAGCAGCCAATCGGGGAGCGGAGGGGGCCAAGAGACCCAGCACTTC.

V and J are TRBV18 and TRBJ1-1; the D gene is possibly TRBD1 (6 bases). Germline-derived CDR1 and CDR2 are KGHSH and LQKENI. Trimming stripped 5 bases from V and 10 bases from J, with 23 bases between. The CDR3 is 15 residues long. CDR3 protein: CASSADTGLRLGAFF. The CDR3 DNA is TGTGCCAGCTCAGCTGATACAGGGTTGCGGTTGGGAGCTTTCTTT.

This clone was detected a few times. V and J are TRBV5-1 and TRBJ1-6; D uncertain. This CDR3 has 15 residues. CDR1 and CDR2 (germline): SGHRS, YFSETQ. V was shortened by 0 bases and J by 8 bases, with 12 bases between the two germline ends. The DNA of the CDR3 is TGCGCCAGCAGCTTGGCCTCACTCGAAGATTCACCCCTCCACTTT. Translated, it gives CASSLASLEDSPLHF.

This clone was found a few times. The rearrangement joins TRBV9 to TRBJ2-7; 7 nucleotides agree with TRBD1. J gave up 3 bases and V 4 bases, and 7 bases lay outside the gene matches. The germline V gene encodes CDR1 SGDLS and CDR2 YYNGEE. This CDR3 region has 14 residues. CDR3 sequence: CASSPATGFYEQYF. For the CDR3, the DNA is TGTGCCAGCAGCCCCGCGACAGGGTTCTACGAGCAGTACTTC.

J is TRBJ1-2 and V is TRBV19; TRBD1 agrees at 7 bases. Trimming cost V 3 bases and J 4 bases; bases outside gene matches: 5. Germline CDR1 LNHDA, CDR2 SQIVND (reference sequence). The CDR3 length is 14 residues. The CDR3 bases are TGTGCCAGTAGTATCTCCCCAGGGGGCTATGGCTACACCTTC. Protein product: CASSISPGGYGYTF.

V usage is TRBV2 and J usage is TRBJ1-2; possibly TRBD1 for D (6 bases). The V end was cut by 6 bases, the J end by 6 bases, with 14 bases between. Germline CDR1 is SNHLY and CDR2 is FYNNEI. The CDR3 has 13 amino acids. Written as DNA, the CDR3 is TGTGCCAGCAGGTTGAACAGGGATAATGGCTACACCTTC. This codes for CASRLNRDNGYTF.

V and J are TRBV9 and TRBJ2-6; D may be TRBD2 (5 bases). Trimming removed 6 bases from V and 1 base from J, with 8 bases in between. Germline V CDR1 and CDR2: SGDLS, YYNGEE. The CDR3 sequence is 14 residues long. The CDR3 DNA follows: TGTGCCAGCACCCGGGGTTCTGGGGCCAACGTCCTGACTTTC. Translating gives CASTRGSGANVLTF.

This clone was seen just once. V and J are TRBV5-5 and TRBJ2-5; 9 bases are shared with TRBD2. This CDR3 region has 16 residues. V lost 2 bases and J lost 4; bases outside the gene matches: 9. Germline CDR1 and CDR2: SGHKS and YYEKEE (reference sequence). The chain's CDR3 is CASSFTLLAGLETQYF. CDR3 DNA: TGTGCCAGCAGCTTTACCCTCCTAGCGGGACTAGAGACCCAGTACTTC.

J is TRBJ2-7 and V is TRBV5-4, with D possibly TRBD2 on 7 matching bases. Trimming pared 7 bases from V and 4 bases from J, leaving 21 bases between. Germline V CDR1 and CDR2: SGHNT, YYREEE (reference sequence). There are 15 residues in the CDR3. The CDR3 nucleotides read TGTGCCAGCTCCACTGGGGGGGGCGCCTATTACGAGCAGTACTTC. Its translation is CASSTGGGAYYEQYF.

The V gene is TRBV24-1, the J gene TRBJ1-1; the D is unclear. The length of the CDR3 is 13 residues. Between the trimmed V and J ends, which lost 4 bases and 0 bases, there was a span of 5 bases. Germline CDR1 is KGHDR and CDR2 is SFDVKD. CDR3 coding DNA: TGTGCCACCAGTGAACAGCTGAACACTGAAGCTTTCTTT. Protein: CATSEQLNTEAFF.

The chain has TRBV2 and TRBJ1-5; the D gene is possibly TRBD1 (5 bases). Trimming removed 8 bases from V and 3 bases from J, with 8 bases in between. CDR1 and CDR2 (germline): SNHLY, FYNNEI. The CDR3 runs 12 residues. The CDR3 bases are TGTGCCAGCCAGGACACCAATCAGCCCCAGCATTTT. Protein: CASQDTNQPQHF. The full variable domain, its missing parts supplied by reference TRBV2 and TRBJ1-5, is EPEVTQTPSHQVTQMGQEVILRCVPISNHLYFYWYRQILGQKVEFLVSFYNNEISEKSEIFDDQFSVERPDGSNFTLKIRSTKLEDSAMYFCASQDTNQPQHFGDGTRLSIL.

This chain connects TRBV20-1 to TRBJ1-1; no clear D gene. Per germline, CDR1 DFQATT and CDR2 SNEGSKA (reference sequence). Trimming removed 3 bases at V and 5 bases at J, with 19 bases between. CDR3 size: 15 residues. Written as DNA, the CDR3 is TGCAGTGCTAGTCCCCGCCATTCGGGAGGGACTGAAGCTTTCTTT. This gives the protein CSASPRHSGGTEAFF.